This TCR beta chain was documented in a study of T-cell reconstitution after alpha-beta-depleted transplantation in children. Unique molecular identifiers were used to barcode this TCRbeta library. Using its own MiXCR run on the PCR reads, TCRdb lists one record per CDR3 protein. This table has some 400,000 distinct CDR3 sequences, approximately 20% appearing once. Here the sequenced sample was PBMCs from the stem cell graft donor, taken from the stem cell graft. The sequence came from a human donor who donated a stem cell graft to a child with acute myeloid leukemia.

The CDR3 sequence is CASSAGSLNTEAFF. DNA for the CDR3: TGTGCCAGCAGTGCCGGATCCTTGAACACTGAAGCTTTCTTT. The chain couples TRBV12-3 or TRBV12-4 to TRBJ1-1, with D unclear. This CDR3 spans 14 amino acids. With 5 bases removed from V and 0 bases from J, the gap between germline ends came to 10 bases.